Described below is a single T cell receptor beta chain sequence and its context. This entry is derived from a study of T-cell reconstitution after alpha-beta-depleted transplantation in children. The germline V gene encodes CDR1 SGHRS and CDR2 YFSETQ. V lost 4 bases to trimming and J lost 6 bases; unmatched junction nucleotides: 8. This CDR3 is built from 14 residues. Using unique molecular identifiers, the investigators prepared the TCRbeta library. TCRdb ran MiXCR on the PCR reads and lists one entry per CDR3 protein. The sample contains around 380,000 distinct CDR3 sequences, approximately 11% of which appear only once.

The clonotype originates from a human donor who donated a stem cell graft to a child with acute myeloid leukemia. The chain joins TRBV5-1 to TRBJ2-3; 7 nucleotides align to TRBD1. The sample consisted of PBMCs from the stem cell graft donor, taken from the stem cell graft. The CDR3 protein is CASSEGASRDTQYF. The CDR3 DNA sequence: TGCGCCAGCAGCGAGGGGGCAAGCCGCGATACGCAGTATTTT.